One sample yielded the 6 T cell receptor beta chains listed below, sequenced in a study of shared clonotypes between healthy human individuals. Measured with immunoSEQ multiplex PCR; TCRdb has only the in-frame clones, and not every one. The sample shows some 2,500,000 clones, roughly 93% of them seen only once. Sequenced material: naive CD4+ T cells from PBMCs. Subset defined: CD45RA+ positively selected. Receptors were obtained from a man aged 18 to 30 in good health. Some clones in this sample may be carry-over from other donors' samples.

The chain links TRBV2 to TRBJ1-4; D gene uncertain. V lost 3 bases and J 3 bases, leaving 8 bases between the germline ends. CDR1 is SNHLY, CDR2 FYNNEI, per germline. This CDR3 is 14 amino acids long. Written as DNA, the CDR3 is TGTGCCAGCAGTGACGTTCGTTCTAATGAAAAACTGTTTTTT. It is translated as CASSDVRSNEKLFF.

This CDR3 reads CASSPRWSGSYEQYF. The CDR3 nucleotides read TGTGCCAGCAGTCCCCGGTGGAGCGGGAGTTACGAGCAGTACTTC. The chain links TRBV27 to TRBJ2-7, with 8 bases that match TRBD2. The V gene's germline CDR1 is MNHEY and CDR2 SMNVEV (reference sequence). The CDR3 totals 15 residues. After removal of 5 bases from V and 4 bases from J, the junction contained 10 bases not matched to a gene.

Details on this clone: The sample contains more than one DNA sequence encoding this CDR3. The gene calls are TRBV4-1 and TRBJ2-3; 11 nucleotides line up with TRBD1. Per the germline V gene, CDR1 is MGHRA and CDR2 is YSYEKL. With V trimmed by 3 bases and J by 1 base, 0 bases remained unmatched. The length of the CDR3 is 15 residues. CDR3 sequence (DNA): TGCGCCAGCAGCCAGGGACAGGGGGGCACAGATACGCAGTATTTT. It yields the protein CASSQGQGGTDTQYF.

A word on this clone: Other nucleotide sequences from this sample produce the same CDR3. V usage is TRBV11-3 and J usage is TRBJ2-1; D may be TRBD1 (5 bases). The CDR3 loop spans 15 amino acids. Germline V gene data show CDR1 as SGHNT and CDR2 as YENEEA. V dropped 1 base and J dropped 1 base, with 8 bases sitting between them. DNA of the CDR3: TGTGCCAGCAGCTTAGGTTCAGGGTCCTACAATGAGCAGTTCTTC. Its protein is CASSLGSGSYNEQFF.

The chain carries TRBV19 and TRBJ2-5; 7 bases are shared with TRBD1. After removal of 2 bases from V and 4 bases from J, the junction contained 16 bases not matched to a gene. This CDR3 contains 18 residues. From germline, CDR1 is LNHDA and CDR2 SQIVND (reference sequence). CDR3 in amino acids: CASSIRRQGVIGGETQYF. Here the CDR3 DNA reads TGTGCCAGTAGTATACGTCGGCAGGGGGTGATTGGAGGAGAGACCCAGTACTTC. The full variable domain, its missing parts supplied by reference TRBV19 and TRBJ2-5, is DGGITQSPKYLFRKEGQNVTLSCEQNLNHDAMYWYRQDPGQGLRLIYYSQIVNDFQKGDIAEGYSVSREKKESFPLTVTSAQKNPTAFYLCASSIRRQGVIGGETQYFGPGTRLLVL.

The chain combines TRBV7-9 with TRBJ2-3; 8 nucleotides match TRBD1. The germline V gene has CDR1 SEHNR and CDR2 FQNEAQ (reference sequence). The V and J ends lost 5 bases and 0 bases, in that order; junction bases with no gene match: 16. CDR3 size: 19 residues. For the CDR3, the DNA is TGTGCCAGCAGCCTCCAGCAGGGGGCCCTAATACACAGCACAGATACGCAGTATTTT. It specifies CASSLQQGALIHSTDTQYF.